A single sample gave rise to the 30 T cell receptor beta chains below, sequenced in a study of T cells in Graves' hyperthyroidism and ophthalmopathy. Amplification of TCR beta CDR3 regions was performed using RNA transcripts as template. Using the HTBI primer set, a first-round RT-PCR was run on the TCR CDR3. MiXCR was run by TCRdb on the multiplex PCR reads, yielding one entry per CDR3 protein. The profile covers a few hundred thousand distinct CDR3 sequences, with roughly 14% appearing a single time and about 5.8% taken by the ten largest. Sequenced sample: blood. These receptors originate from a woman in her twenties or thirties with Graves' hyperthyroidism that later progressed to Graves' ophthalmopathy.

This clonotype was picked up many times. The rearrangement uses TRBV12-3 or TRBV12-4 and TRBJ2-2; a possible D gene is TRBD1 (8 bases). The CDR3 has 20 amino acids. V was clipped by 7 bases and J by 2 bases, with 29 bases between them. CDR3 DNA: TGTGCCAGCAAATCAAGACAGGGGAAGGTGGTAGCGGGTAACACCGGGGAGCTGTTTTTT. It specifies CASKSRQGKVVAGNTGELFF.

CDR3 residues: CASSFYLDREVPQPQHF. The CDR3 coding sequence is TGTGCCAGCAGCTTCTACCTCGACAGGGAAGTCCCTCAGCCCCAGCATTTT. The chain joins TRBV5-8 to TRBJ1-5; 7 bases are shared with TRBD1. The CDR3 sequence is 17 residues long. V trimming: 2 bases; J trimming: 6 bases; junction bases outside the gene matches: 14. Germline lookup yields CDR1 SGHTS and CDR2 YDEGEE.

This clonotype appeared many times. The chain links TRBV20-1 to TRBJ2-5; 9 nucleotides align to TRBD2. The J segment lost 0 bases and the V segment lost 1 base, leaving 9 bases of the junction unmatched. The CDR3 runs to 17 residues. The germline V gene encodes CDR1 DFQATT and CDR2 SNEGSKA (reference sequence). CDR3 region: CSARGGLAGKYQETQYF. The CDR3 bases are TGCAGTGCTAGAGGTGGGCTAGCGGGAAAGTACCAAGAGACCCAGTACTTC.

Ten or more counts support this clonotype. J is TRBJ1-5 and V is TRBV19; perhaps TRBD1 as D (5 bases). The CDR3 extends over 15 amino acids. CDR1 and CDR2 (germline): LNHDA, SQIVND (reference sequence). V lost 4 bases to trimming and J lost 0 bases, with 10 bases between them. This CDR3 is CASSNRQYSNQPQHF. The CDR3 DNA reads as TGTGCCAGTAGTAACAGACAGTATAGCAATCAGCCCCAGCATTTT.

This clonotype came up many times. This chain joins TRBV7-9 and TRBJ2-7; 8 bases map to TRBD1. CDR1 and CDR2 (germline): SEHNR, FQNEAQ (reference sequence). J was trimmed by 7 bases and V by 5 bases; bases with no gene match: 7. This CDR3 is 13 amino acids long. CDR3 coding DNA: TGTGCCAGCAGCCGCCGGACAGGGCGGGAGCAGTACTTC. This gives the protein CASSRRTGREQYF.

This clonotype was detected many times. V is TRBV30 and J is TRBJ1-1, with D maybe TRBD1 (6 bases). CDR1 and CDR2 from the germline V gene are GTSNPN and SVGIG (reference sequence). The CDR3 has 11 amino acids. The CDR3 nucleotides are TGTGGGGCCAGGGGAGAGACTGAAGCTTTCTTT. As protein: CGARGETEAFF.

In its sample, this clonotype was seen many times. The genes are TRBV20-1 and TRBJ2-1; D not resolved. This CDR3 comprises 15 residues. Trimming pared 3 bases from V and 0 bases from J, leaving 12 bases between. Germline-derived CDR1 and CDR2 are DFQATT and SNEGSKA (reference sequence). This CDR3 is CSASGSQSSYNEQFF. As DNA, the CDR3 is TGCAGTGCTAGTGGAAGCCAGAGCTCCTACAATGAGCAGTTCTTC.

This clonotype was detected a few times. V and J are TRBV9 and TRBJ1-1, with 11 bases aligning to TRBD1. V shed 0 bases and J 10 bases; nucleotides not matched to a gene: 2. The CDR3 contains 13 residues. The V gene's germline CDR1 is SGDLS and CDR2 YYNGEE. The CDR3 is CASSVVGTGGAFF. The CDR3, as DNA: TGTGCCAGCAGCGTAGTCGGGACAGGGGGAGCTTTCTTT.

This clonotype was detected only a few times. The rearrangement joins TRBV6-5 to TRBJ2-1, with 10 bases matching TRBD2. Germline loops: CDR1 MNHEY, CDR2 SVGAGI. The V and J ends lost 2 bases and 7 bases, in that order; junction bases with no gene match: 8. This CDR3 is built from 16 residues. The CDR3 bases are TGTGCCAGCAGTTACACAGCTAGCGGGAGAAGGAATGAGCAGTTCTTC. Encoded protein: CASSYTASGRRNEQFF.

The chain carries TRBV5-4 and TRBJ2-1; TRBD2 aligns across 11 bases. This CDR3 contains 13 residues. The V gene's germline CDR1 is SGHNT and CDR2 YYREEE (reference sequence). V shed 7 bases and J 5 bases; nucleotides not matched to a gene: 2. The CDR3 loop reads CASPGLADNEQFF. The CDR3 DNA is TGTGCCAGCCCGGGACTAGCGGACAATGAGCAGTTCTTC. Full variable domain (remainder filled in from reference TRBV5-4 and TRBJ2-1): ETGVTQSPTHLIKTRGQQVTLRCSSQSGHNTVSWYQQALGQGPQFIFQYYREEENGRGNFPPRFSGLQFPNYSSELNVNALELDDSALYLCASPGLADNEQFFGPGTRLTVL.

This clonotype has a single count. A read error is possible here, since a much larger clone lies one base away. The chain combines TRBV6-2 or TRBV6-3 with TRBJ1-2; the match to TRBD1 covers 10 bases. CDR1 is MNHEY and CDR2 is SVGEGT in the germline V gene. CDR3 length: 18 amino acids. Written as DNA, the CDR3 is TGTGCCAGCAGTTTCGAGACCGGGACAGGGGTCGCTGGCTATGACTACACCTTC. It encodes CASSFETGTGVAGYDYTF.

Note on this clonotype: No conserved phenylalanine or tryptophan is present at the end of the CDR3, so a read error is the likely explanation. The chain recombines TRBV29-1 with TRBJ1-1; TRBD1 matches 7 bases. The V and J ends lost 5 bases and 3 bases, in that order; junction bases with no gene match: 12. Germline V gives CDR1 SQVTM, CDR2 ANQGSEA. The CDR3 contains 15 residues. In nucleotides, the CDR3 is TGCAGCGTTTATGCAGGGGGGAGAGGGGACACTGAAGCTTTCGTT. Translating gives CSVYAGGRGDTEAFV.

This clonotype was seen repeatedly, ten times or more. The chain couples TRBV28 to TRBJ2-1, with 13 bases fitting TRBD2. Germline-derived CDR1 and CDR2 are MDHEN and SYDVKM. The CDR3 has 15 residues. V shed 5 bases, J shed 7 bases, and the junction held 5 bases outside the gene matches. The DNA for the CDR3 is TGTGCCAGCAGTATCACTAGCGGGAGGGGTAATGAGCAGTTCTTC. Its protein product is CASSITSGRGNEQFF.

In its sample, this clonotype was seen many times. The J gene is TRBJ1-2, the V gene TRBV12-3 or TRBV12-4, with TRBD1 as a possible D gene (5 bases). This CDR3 spans 14 amino acids. V was shortened by 1 base and J by 7 bases, with 13 bases between the two germline ends. The CDR3 loop is CASSLEEQVGGYTF. In DNA form, the CDR3 reads TGTGCCAGCAGTTTAGAGGAACAGGTCGGTGGCTACACCTTC.

This clonotype has just a few counts. The chain uses TRBV7-2 and TRBJ2-7, with 9 bases fitting TRBD2. The CDR3 loop spans 15 amino acids. J gave up 3 bases and V 7 bases, and 10 bases lay outside the gene matches. Per the germline V gene, CDR1 is SGHTA and CDR2 is FQGNSA. This CDR3 is CASNFGVAGVYEQYF. For the CDR3, the DNA is TGTGCCAGCAACTTCGGGGTAGCGGGAGTCTACGAGCAGTACTTC.

The sample holds many counts of this clonotype. This sequence joins TRBV6-1 and TRBJ2-7, with D unresolved. Trimming left V 0 bases short and J 2 bases short, with 5 bases between. The length of the CDR3 is 13 residues. CDR1 is MNHNS, CDR2 SASEGT, per germline. CDR3 region: CASSEADPYEQYF. In DNA, the CDR3 is TGTGCCAGCAGTGAAGCAGACCCCTACGAGCAGTACTTC.

This clonotype was detected a few times. The chain combines TRBV6-2 or TRBV6-3 with TRBJ2-7; D unresolved. The CDR3 is made up of 12 amino acids. In germline, CDR1 is MNHEY, CDR2 SVGEGT. V lost 10 bases to trimming and J lost 1 base, with 11 bases between them. The CDR3 nucleotides read TGTGCCACCGCGAACAGTTCCTACGAGCAGTACTTC. Its protein is CATANSSYEQYF.

This clonotype was seen only once. This sequence joins TRBV4-2 and TRBJ2-1; D is uncertain. Germline V gene data show CDR1 as LGHNA and CDR2 as YNFKEQ. The CDR3 extends over 12 amino acids. V dropped 0 bases and J dropped 9 bases, with 6 bases sitting between them. CDR3: CASSQERREQFF. CDR3 bases: TGTGCCAGCAGCCAAGAACGGCGTGAGCAGTTCTTC.

This clonotype was counted at least ten times. This chain uses TRBV15 with TRBJ2-3, with 7 nucleotides matching TRBD2. Germline-derived CDR1 and CDR2 are LNHNV and YYDKDF (reference sequence). J was trimmed by 5 bases and V by 0 bases; bases with no gene match: 11. The CDR3 runs 17 residues. The CDR3 sequence: CATSRDRRSGTGDTQYF. CDR3 DNA: TGTGCCACCAGCAGAGATAGGAGAAGCGGGACTGGAGATACGCAGTATTTT.

Turning to this clonotype: Just one base apart from a much larger clone, this may be a read error. CDR3 sequence: CASSRVPGAYNEQFF. The CDR3 nucleotides are TGTGCCAGCAGCCGCGTACCCGGGGCTTACAATGAGCAGTTCTTC. V is TRBV11-2 and J is TRBJ2-1; possibly TRBD1 or TRBD2 for D (5 bases each). CDR3 length: 15 residues. Trimming removed 5 bases from V and 4 bases from J, with 15 bases in between. CDR1 SGHAT and CDR2 FQNNGV come from the germline V gene.

Only a few counts were recorded for this clonotype. The J gene is TRBJ1-6, the V gene TRBV7-9; D not certain. The CDR3 contains 21 residues. V was trimmed by 2 bases and J by 4 bases, leaving 27 bases between them. Germline V gene lookup returns CDR1 SEHNR and CDR2 FQNEAQ (reference sequence). CDR3 sequence: CASSLSGKRGVAQRYNSPLHF. CDR3 in DNA: TGTGCCAGCAGCTTAAGCGGGAAACGTGGGGTCGCACAGCGTTATAATTCACCCCTCCACTTT.

Only a few counts were recorded for this clonotype. The V gene is TRBV11-2, the J gene TRBJ2-7; TRBD1 aligns across 7 bases. Germline assignment: CDR1 SGHAT and CDR2 FQNNGV. CDR3 size: 14 residues. V lost 0 bases, J lost 6 bases, and 5 bases stayed unmatched. The CDR3 coding sequence is TGTGCCAGCAGCTTAGAAAGGGGGCACCCCGAGCAGTACTTC. This translates into CASSLERGHPEQYF.

This clonotype has at least ten counts. The chain joins TRBV5-1 to TRBJ1-1; 10 nucleotides agree with TRBD1. This CDR3 has 15 amino acids. Germline V gives CDR1 SGHRS, CDR2 YFSETQ. The V segment lost 4 bases and the J segment 5 bases; nucleotides outside the gene matches: 8. The DNA of the CDR3 is TGCGCCAGCAGCGATAGGACAGGGGGAGCTACTGAAGCTTTCTTT. This sequence encodes CASSDRTGGATEAFF.

This sequence joins TRBV20-1 and TRBJ2-2; D gene uncertain. CDR3 length equals 14 residues. Germline V gene data show CDR1 as DFQATT and CDR2 as SNEGSKA (reference sequence). V lost 5 bases, J lost 0 bases, and 10 bases lay in between. The CDR3 sequence is CSARVGTNTGELFF. The CDR3 DNA reads TGCAGTGCTCGGGTGGGCACGAACACCGGGGAGCTGTTTTTT.

Many counts were recorded for this clonotype. The chain recombines TRBV28 with TRBJ2-3; D is perhaps TRBD2 (6 bases). V lost 6 bases and J 2 bases, leaving 15 bases between the germline ends. CDR3 length: 15 residues. Germline V CDR1 and CDR2: MDHEN, SYDVKM. In DNA form, the CDR3 reads TGTGCCAGCAGCCCGGCTTGGCGGGACACAGATACGCAGTATTTT. This sequence encodes CASSPAWRDTDTQYF.

The J gene is TRBJ2-7, the V gene TRBV30; a possible D gene is TRBD1 (6 bases). This CDR3 region has 13 residues. V was shortened by 3 bases and J by 6 bases, with 15 bases between the two germline ends. Germline V gives CDR1 GTSNPN, CDR2 SVGIG (reference sequence). The CDR3 sequence: CAWSPGQWAEQYF. CDR3 DNA sequence: TGTGCCTGGAGCCCCGGACAGTGGGCCGAGCAGTACTTC.

This chain joins TRBV14 and TRBJ2-2; a weak D match, TRBD1 (5 bases). Germline lookup yields CDR1 SGHDN and CDR2 FVKESK. This CDR3 is 16 amino acids long. The V and J ends lost 4 bases and 3 bases respectively, with 15 bases between them. Here the CDR3 DNA reads TGTGCCAGCAGCCCCCTCCAGGGATCGGACACCGGGGAGCTGTTTTTT. Translation gives CASSPLQGSDTGELFF.

This clonotype has a single count. This may stem from a read error, because a much larger clone lies one nucleotide away. This rearrangement joins TRBV7-3 to TRBJ2-7; D gene unclear. CDR1 is SGHTA, CDR2 FQGTGA, per germline. Trimming took 1 base from V and 2 from J, leaving 12 bases between them. The CDR3 is made up of 15 amino acids. The CDR3 DNA reads as TGTGCCAGCAGCTTAATGGCCGGTGGGGCCTACGAGCAGTACTTC. Translation gives CASSLMAGGAYEQYF.

In regard to this clonotype: A much larger clone differs by one base, so this may be a read error. V and J are TRBV11-2 and TRBJ1-3; D is possibly TRBD1 (6 bases). Germline-derived CDR1 and CDR2 are SGHAT and FQNNGV. CDR3 size: 16 residues. The CDR3 sequence: CASSPLPTGSGITIYF. DNA of the CDR3: TGTGCCAGCAGCCCACTACCGACAGGCTCTGGAATCACCATATATTTT. Full variable domain (missing parts from reference TRBV11-2 and TRBJ1-3): EAGVAQSPRYKIIEKRQSVAFWCNPISGHATLYWYQQILGQGPKLLIQFQNNGVVDDSQLPKDRFSAERLKGVDSTLKIQPAKLEDSAVYLCASSPLPTGSGITIYFGEGSWLTVV.

This clonotype was detected ten times or more. The chain carries TRBV4-2 and TRBJ1-6, with TRBD1 as a possible D gene (6 bases). This CDR3 is 15 amino acids long. The V end lost 3 bases, the J end lost 9 bases, and 15 bases lay between the germline ends. Germline CDR1 LGHNA, CDR2 YNFKEQ. The CDR3 bases are TGTGCCAGCAGCCAGGCACAGGGCGACGGTTCACCCCTCCACTTT. Translated: CASSQAQGDGSPLHF.